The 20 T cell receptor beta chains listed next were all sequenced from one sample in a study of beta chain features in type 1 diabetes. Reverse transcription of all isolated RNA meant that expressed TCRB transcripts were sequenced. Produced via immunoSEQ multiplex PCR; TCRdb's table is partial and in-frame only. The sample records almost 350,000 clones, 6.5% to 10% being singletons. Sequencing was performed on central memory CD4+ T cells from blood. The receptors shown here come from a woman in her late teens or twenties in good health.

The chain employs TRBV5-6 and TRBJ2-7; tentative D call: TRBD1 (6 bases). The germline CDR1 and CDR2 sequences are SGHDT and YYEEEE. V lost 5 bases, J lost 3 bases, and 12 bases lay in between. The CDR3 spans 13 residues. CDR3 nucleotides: TGTGCCAGCAGGGCACAAGGGGGCTACGAGCAGTACTTC. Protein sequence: CASRAQGGYEQYF.

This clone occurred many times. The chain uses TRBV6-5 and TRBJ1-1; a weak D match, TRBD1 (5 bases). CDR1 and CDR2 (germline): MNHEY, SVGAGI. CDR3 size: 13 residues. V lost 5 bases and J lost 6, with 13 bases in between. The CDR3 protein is CASSRLDNPEAFF. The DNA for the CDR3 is TGTGCCAGCAGTCGTTTGGACAATCCTGAAGCTTTCTTT.

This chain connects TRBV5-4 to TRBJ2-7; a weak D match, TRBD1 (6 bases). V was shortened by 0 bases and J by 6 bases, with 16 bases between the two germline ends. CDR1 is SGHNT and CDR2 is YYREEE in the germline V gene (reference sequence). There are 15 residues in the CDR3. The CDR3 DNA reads TGTGCCAGCAGCTTGGCTTGGTCAGGGGCCAGCGAGCAGTACTTC. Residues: CASSLAWSGASEQYF.

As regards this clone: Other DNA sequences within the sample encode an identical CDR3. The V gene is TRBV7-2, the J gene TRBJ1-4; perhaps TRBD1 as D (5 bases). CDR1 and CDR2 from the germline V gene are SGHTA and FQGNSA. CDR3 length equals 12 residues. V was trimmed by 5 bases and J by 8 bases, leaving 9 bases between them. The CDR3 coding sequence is TGTGCCAGCAGCCTCGACAGAGAAAAACTGTTTTTT. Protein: CASSLDREKLFF.

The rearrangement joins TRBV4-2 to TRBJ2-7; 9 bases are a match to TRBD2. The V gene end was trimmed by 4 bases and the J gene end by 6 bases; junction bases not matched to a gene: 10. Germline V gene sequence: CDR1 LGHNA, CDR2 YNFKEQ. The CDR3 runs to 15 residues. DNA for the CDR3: TGTGCCAGCAGCCCCTTAGCGGGAGCGAGGGCCGAGCAGTACTTC. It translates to CASSPLAGARAEQYF.

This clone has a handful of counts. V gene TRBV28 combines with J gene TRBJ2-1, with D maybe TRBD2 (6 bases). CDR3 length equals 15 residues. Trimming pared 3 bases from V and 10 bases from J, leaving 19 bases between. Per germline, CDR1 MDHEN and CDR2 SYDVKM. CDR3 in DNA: TGTGCCAGCAGTTTCTCTCCCGGAGGGTTCGAGGAGCAGTTCTTC. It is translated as CASSFSPGGFEEQFF.

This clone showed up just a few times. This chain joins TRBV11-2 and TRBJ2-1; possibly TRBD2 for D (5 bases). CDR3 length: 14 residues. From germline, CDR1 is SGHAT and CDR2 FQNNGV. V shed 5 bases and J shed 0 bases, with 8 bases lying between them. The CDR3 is CASSQDSSYNEQFF. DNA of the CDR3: TGTGCCAGCAGCCAGGACTCCTCCTACAATGAGCAGTTCTTC. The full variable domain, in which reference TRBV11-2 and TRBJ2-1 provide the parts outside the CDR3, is EAGVAQSPRYKIIEKRQSVAFWCNPISGHATLYWYQQILGQGPKLLIQFQNNGVVDDSQLPKDRFSAERLKGVDSTLKIQPAKLEDSAVYLCASSQDSSYNEQFFGPGTRLTVL.

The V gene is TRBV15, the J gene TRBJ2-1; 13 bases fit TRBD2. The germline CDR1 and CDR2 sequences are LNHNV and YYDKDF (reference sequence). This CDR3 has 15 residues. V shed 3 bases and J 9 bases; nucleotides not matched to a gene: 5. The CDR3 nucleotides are TGTGCCACCAGCAGGGGACTAGCGGGAATTGTTGAGCAGTTCTTC. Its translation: CATSRGLAGIVEQFF.

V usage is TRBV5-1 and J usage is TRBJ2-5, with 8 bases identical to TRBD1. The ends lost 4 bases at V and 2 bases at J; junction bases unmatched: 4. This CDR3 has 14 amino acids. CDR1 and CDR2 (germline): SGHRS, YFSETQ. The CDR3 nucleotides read TGCGCCAGCAGCCCGGGACAGGTACAAGAGACCCAGTACTTC. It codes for CASSPGQVQETQYF.

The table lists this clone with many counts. The chain's CDR3 is CASSQGGGRGDEQFF. Here the CDR3 DNA reads TGCGCCAGCAGCCAGGGCGGCGGGAGGGGTGATGAGCAGTTCTTC. J is TRBJ2-1 and V is TRBV4-3, with TRBD2 identical over 9 bases. The CDR3 sequence is 15 residues long. The junction had 8 bases not matched to a gene; V was cut back by 3 bases and J by 8 bases. Germline V gene data show CDR1 as LGHNA and CDR2 as YSLEER.

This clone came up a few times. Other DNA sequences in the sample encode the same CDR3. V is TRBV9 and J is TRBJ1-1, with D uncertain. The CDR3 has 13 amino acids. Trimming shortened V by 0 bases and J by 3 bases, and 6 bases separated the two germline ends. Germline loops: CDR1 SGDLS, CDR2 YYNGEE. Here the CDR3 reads CASSVGGHTEAFF. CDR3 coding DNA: TGTGCCAGCAGCGTAGGGGGTCACACTGAAGCTTTCTTT.

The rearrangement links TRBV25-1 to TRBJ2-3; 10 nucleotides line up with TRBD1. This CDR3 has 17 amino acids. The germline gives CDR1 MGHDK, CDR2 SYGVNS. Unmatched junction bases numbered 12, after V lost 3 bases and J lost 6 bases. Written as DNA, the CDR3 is TGTGCCAGCAGTGATTCTATCGGGGGACAGGGGTTTGATACGCAGTATTTT. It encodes CASSDSIGGQGFDTQYF.

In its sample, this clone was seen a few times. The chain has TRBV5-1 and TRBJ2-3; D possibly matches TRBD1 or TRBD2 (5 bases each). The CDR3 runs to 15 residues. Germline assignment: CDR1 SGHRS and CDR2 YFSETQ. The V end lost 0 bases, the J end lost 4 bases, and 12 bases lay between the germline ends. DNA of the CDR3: TGCGCCAGCAGCTTGGAGGGGAGATCGGCAGATACGCAGTATTTT. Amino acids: CASSLEGRSADTQYF.

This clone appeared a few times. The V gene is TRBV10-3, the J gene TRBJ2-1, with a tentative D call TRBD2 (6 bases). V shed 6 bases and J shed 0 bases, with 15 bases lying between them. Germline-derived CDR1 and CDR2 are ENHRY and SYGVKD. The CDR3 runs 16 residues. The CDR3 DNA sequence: TGTGCCATCAGCCCAACTAGCCTTAGCTCCTACAATGAGCAGTTCTTC. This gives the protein CAISPTSLSSYNEQFF.

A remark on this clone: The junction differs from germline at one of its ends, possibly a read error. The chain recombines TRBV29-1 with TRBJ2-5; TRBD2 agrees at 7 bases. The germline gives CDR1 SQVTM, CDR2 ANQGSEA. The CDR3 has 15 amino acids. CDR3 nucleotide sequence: TGCAGCGTGGAAGGTGCGGGAGAAGCTTCAGAGACCCAGTACTTC. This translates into CSVEGAGEASETQYF.

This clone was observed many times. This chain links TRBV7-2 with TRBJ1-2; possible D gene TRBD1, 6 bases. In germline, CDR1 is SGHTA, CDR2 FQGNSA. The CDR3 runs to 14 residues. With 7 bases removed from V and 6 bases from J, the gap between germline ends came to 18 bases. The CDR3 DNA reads TGTGCCAGCATCCTGTCGTGGGGGCGAGATGGCTACACCTTC. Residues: CASILSWGRDGYTF.

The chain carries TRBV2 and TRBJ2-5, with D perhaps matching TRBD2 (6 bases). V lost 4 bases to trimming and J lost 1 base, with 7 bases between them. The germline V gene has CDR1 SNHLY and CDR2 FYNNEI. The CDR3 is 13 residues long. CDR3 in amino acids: CASSGDFQETQYF. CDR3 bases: TGTGCCAGCAGTGGGGACTTCCAAGAGACCCAGTACTTC.

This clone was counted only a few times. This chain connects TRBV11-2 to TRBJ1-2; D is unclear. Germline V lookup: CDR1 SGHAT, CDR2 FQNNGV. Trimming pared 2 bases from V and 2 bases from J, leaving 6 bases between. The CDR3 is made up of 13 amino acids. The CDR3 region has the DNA TGTGCCAGCAGCTTAAGCAGCAACTATGGCTACACCTTC. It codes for CASSLSSNYGYTF.

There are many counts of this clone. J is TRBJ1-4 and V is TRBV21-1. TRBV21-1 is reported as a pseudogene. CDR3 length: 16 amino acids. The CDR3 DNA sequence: TGTGCCAGCAGCACACCCCGGAACGCAACTAATGAAAAACTGTTTTTT. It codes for CASSTPRNATNEKLFF.

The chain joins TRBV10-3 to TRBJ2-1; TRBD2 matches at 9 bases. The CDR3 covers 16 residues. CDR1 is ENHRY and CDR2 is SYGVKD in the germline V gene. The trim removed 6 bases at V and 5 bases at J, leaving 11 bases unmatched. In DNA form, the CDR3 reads TGTGCCATCAGCGCACTTAGCGGGAGAGGACACAATGAGCAGTTCTTC. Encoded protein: CAISALSGRGHNEQFF.